This T cell receptor beta chain was sequenced in a study of T cell repertoires in cytomegalovirus infection. Germline assignment: CDR1 MDHEN and CDR2 SYDVKM. The V end lost 7 bases, the J end lost 7 bases, and 13 bases lay between the germline ends. The CDR3 length is 12 residues. TCRdb reanalysed the reads using MiXCR and keeps one entry per CDR3 protein. The table lists about 250,000 distinct CDR3 sequences, 9% to 15% of them singletons, with approximately 1.6% in the top ten. The sample holds many counts of this clonotype. J is TRBJ1-1 and V is TRBV28; the D is unclear. What was sequenced was PBMCs. This clonotype was sampled from a human donor in good health (CMV status not recorded). Some clones in this sample may be carry-over from other donors' samples. In DNA form, the CDR3 reads TGTGCCAGCATCACTACGGGCTATGAAGCTTTCTTT. It encodes CASITTGYEAFF.